Below, one T cell receptor beta chain is given with its context. The data were taken from a study of preoperative IRX-2 immunotherapy in early breast cancer. As for treatment: preoperative locoregional IRX-2 cytokine immunotherapy. Some clones are missing from TCRdb's copy, which holds only in-frame ones; the method was immunoSEQ multiplex PCR. The repertoire holds 90,000 to 100,000 clones, with approximately 90% as singletons. V lost 2 bases, J lost 2 bases, and 12 bases lay in between. Germline V CDR1 and CDR2: WNHNN, SYGVQD (reference sequence). The CDR3 is 16 residues long. The chain employs TRBV10-1 and TRBJ2-2; D not certain. This specimen consisted of tumor tissue, obtained after IRX-2 immunotherapy. The sequence was obtained from a human donor with breast cancer. CDR3 sequence: CASSEHATRNTGELFF. The CDR3, as DNA: TGCGCCAGCAGTGAGCATGCGACGAGAAACACCGGGGAGCTGTTTTTT.